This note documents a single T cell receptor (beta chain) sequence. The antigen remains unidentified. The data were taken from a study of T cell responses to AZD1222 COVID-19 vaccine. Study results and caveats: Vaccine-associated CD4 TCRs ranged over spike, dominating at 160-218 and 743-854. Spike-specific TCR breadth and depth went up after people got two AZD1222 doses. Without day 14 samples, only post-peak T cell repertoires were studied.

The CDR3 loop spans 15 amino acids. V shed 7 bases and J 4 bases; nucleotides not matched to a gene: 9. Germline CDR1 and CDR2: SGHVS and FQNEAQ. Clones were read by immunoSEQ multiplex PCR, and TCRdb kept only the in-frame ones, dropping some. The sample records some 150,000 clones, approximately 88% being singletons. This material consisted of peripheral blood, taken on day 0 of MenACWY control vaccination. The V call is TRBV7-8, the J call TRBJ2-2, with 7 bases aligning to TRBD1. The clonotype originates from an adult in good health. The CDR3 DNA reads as TGTGCCAGCATCGGGAAGGGGGCGAGCACCGGGGAGCTGTTTTTT. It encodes CASIGKGASTGELFF.